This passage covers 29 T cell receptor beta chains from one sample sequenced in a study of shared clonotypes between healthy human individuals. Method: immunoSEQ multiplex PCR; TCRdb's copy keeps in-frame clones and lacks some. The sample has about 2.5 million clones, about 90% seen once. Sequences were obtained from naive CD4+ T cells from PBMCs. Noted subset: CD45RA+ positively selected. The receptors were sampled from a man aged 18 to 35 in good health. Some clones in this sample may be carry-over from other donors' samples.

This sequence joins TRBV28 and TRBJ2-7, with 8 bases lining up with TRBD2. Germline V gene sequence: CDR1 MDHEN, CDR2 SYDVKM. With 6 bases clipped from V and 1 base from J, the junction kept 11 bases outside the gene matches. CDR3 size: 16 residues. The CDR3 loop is CASREAGTRLSYEQYF. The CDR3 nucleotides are TGTGCCAGCAGAGAGGCCGGGACTAGACTTTCCTACGAGCAGTACTTC.

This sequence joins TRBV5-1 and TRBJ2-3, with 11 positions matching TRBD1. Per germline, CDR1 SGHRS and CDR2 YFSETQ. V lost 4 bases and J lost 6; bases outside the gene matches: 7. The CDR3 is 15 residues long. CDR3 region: CASSIRTGGSDTQYF. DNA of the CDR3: TGCGCCAGCAGCATCAGGACAGGGGGCTCGGATACGCAGTATTTT.

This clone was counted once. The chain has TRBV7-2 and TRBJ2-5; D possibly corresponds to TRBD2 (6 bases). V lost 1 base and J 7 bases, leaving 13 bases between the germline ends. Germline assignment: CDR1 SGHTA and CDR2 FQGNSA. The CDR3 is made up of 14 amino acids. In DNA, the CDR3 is TGTGCCAGCAGCTTAGTAGGCTTGGGGGGGACCCAGTACTTC. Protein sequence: CASSLVGLGGTQYF.

CDR3 in DNA: TGTGCCAGTGCCCCCAGCGGGAGTAATGAGCAGTTCTTC. Translated: CASAPSGSNEQFF. V usage is TRBV19 and J usage is TRBJ2-1; 8 nucleotides match TRBD2. The trim removed 8 bases at V and 7 bases at J, leaving 7 bases unmatched. This CDR3 has 13 amino acids. CDR1 is LNHDA, CDR2 SQIVND, per germline (reference sequence).

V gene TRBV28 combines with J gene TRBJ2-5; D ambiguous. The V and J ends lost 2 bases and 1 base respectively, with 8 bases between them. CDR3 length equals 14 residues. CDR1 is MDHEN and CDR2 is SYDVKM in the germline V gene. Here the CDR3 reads CASSLPTTQETQYF. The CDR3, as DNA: TGTGCCAGCAGTTTACCGACAACCCAAGAGACCCAGTACTTC. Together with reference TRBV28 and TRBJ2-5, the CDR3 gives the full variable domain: DVKVTQSSRYLVKRTGEKVFLECVQDMDHENMFWYRQDPGLGLRLIYFSYDVKMKEKGDIPEGYSVSREKKERFSLILESASTNQTSMYLCASSLPTTQETQYFGPGTRLLVL.

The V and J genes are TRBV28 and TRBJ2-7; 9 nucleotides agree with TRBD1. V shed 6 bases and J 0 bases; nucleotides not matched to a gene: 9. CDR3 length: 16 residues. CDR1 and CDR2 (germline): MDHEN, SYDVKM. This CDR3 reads CASSQSGTGPSYEQYF. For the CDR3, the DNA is TGTGCCAGCAGCCAATCCGGGACAGGGCCCTCCTACGAGCAGTACTTC.

The CDR3 spells CAWSLDRGWDEQYF. The CDR3 coding sequence is TGTGCCTGGAGTCTGGACAGGGGATGGGACGAGCAGTACTTC. The rearrangement links TRBV30 to TRBJ2-7, with 9 bases identical to TRBD1. The CDR3 extends over 14 amino acids. CDR1 GTSNPN and CDR2 SVGIG come from the germline V gene (reference sequence). After removal of 2 bases from V and 5 bases from J, the junction contained 7 bases not matched to a gene.

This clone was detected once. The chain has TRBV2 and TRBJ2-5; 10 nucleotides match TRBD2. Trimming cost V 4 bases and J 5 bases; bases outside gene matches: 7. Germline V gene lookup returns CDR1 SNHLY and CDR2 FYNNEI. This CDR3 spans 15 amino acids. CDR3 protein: CASSVSSGRVETQYF. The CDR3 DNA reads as TGTGCCAGCAGTGTTTCCAGCGGGAGGGTTGAGACCCAGTACTTC.

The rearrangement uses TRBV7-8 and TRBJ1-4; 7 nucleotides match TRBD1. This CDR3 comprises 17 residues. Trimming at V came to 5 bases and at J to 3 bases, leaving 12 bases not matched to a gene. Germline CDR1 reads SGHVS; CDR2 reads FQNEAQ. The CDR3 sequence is CASSANPRGRSNEKLFF. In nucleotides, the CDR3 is TGTGCCAGCAGCGCCAATCCCAGGGGGAGGTCTAATGAAAAACTGTTTTTT.

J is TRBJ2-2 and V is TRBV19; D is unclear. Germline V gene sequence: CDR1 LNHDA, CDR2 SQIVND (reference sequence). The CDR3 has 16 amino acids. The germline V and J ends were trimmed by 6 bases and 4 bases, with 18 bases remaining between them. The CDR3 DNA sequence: TGTGCCAGTAGGAACCCCGGAGAGGTTGGCACCGGGGAGCTGTTTTTT. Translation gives CASRNPGEVGTGELFF.

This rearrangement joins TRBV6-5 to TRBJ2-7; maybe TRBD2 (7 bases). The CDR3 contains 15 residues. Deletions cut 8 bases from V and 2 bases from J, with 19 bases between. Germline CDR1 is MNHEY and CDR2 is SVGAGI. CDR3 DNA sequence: TGTGCCAGCGGATTAAAGGGGGGGTTCCCCTACGAGCAGTACTTC. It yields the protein CASGLKGGFPYEQYF.

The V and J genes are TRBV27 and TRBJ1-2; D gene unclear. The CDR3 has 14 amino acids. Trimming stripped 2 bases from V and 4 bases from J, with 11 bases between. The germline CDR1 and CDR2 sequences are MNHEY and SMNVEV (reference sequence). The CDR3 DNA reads TGTGCCAGCAGTTTAGCACCGGTGGGCTATGGCTACACCTTC. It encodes CASSLAPVGYGYTF.

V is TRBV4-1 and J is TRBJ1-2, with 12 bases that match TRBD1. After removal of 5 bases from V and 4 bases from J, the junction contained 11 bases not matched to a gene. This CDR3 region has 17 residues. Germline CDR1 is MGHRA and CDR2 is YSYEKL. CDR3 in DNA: TGCGCCAGCAGCTCGTCCGGGACAGGGGGCGAAAGCTATGGCTACACCTTC. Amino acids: CASSSSGTGGESYGYTF.

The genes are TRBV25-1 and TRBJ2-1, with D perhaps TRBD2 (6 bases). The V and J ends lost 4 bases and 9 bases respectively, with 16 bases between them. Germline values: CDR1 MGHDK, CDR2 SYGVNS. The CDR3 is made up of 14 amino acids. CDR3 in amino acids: CASSVPGAGSEQFF. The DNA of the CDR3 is TGTGCCAGCAGTGTTCCCGGGGCCGGGAGTGAGCAGTTCTTC.

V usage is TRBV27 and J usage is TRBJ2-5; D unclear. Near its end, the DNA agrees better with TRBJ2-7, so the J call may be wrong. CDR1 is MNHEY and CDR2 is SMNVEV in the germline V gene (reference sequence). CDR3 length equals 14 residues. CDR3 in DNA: TGTGCCAGCAGTTTATGGGGTAGGTCCTACGAGCAGTACTTC. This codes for CASSLWGRSYEQYF.

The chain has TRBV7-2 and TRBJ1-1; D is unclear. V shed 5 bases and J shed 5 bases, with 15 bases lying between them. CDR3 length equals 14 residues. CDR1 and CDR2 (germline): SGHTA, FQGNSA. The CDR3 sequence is CASSPHMMGTEAFF. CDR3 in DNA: TGTGCCAGCAGCCCGCACATGATGGGAACTGAAGCTTTCTTT.

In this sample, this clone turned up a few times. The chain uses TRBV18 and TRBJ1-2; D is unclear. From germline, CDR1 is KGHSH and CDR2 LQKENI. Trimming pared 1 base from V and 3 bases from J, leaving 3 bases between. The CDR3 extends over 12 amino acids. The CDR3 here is CASSPQDYGYTF. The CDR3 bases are TGTGCCAGCTCACCACAAGACTATGGCTACACCTTC.

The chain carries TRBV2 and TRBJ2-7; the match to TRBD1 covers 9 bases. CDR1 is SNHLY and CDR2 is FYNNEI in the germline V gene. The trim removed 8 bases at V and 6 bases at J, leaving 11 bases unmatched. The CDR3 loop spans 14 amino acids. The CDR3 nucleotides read TGTGCCAGCGCTTTAGAAGGGACAGGGACCGAGCAGTACTTC. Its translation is CASALEGTGTEQYF.

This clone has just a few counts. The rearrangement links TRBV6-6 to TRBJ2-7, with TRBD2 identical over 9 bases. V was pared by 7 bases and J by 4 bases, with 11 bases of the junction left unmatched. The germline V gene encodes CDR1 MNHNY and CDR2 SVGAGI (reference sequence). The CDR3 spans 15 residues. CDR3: CASTKGLAVGYEQYF. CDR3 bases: TGTGCCAGCACTAAGGGACTAGCTGTTGGGTACGAGCAGTACTTC.

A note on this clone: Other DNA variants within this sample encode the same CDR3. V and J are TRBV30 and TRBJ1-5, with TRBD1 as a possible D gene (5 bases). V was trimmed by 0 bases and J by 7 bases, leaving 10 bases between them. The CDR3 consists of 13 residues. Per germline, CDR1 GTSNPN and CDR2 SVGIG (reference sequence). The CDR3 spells CAWSVRTNQPQHF. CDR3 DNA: TGTGCCTGGAGTGTCCGGACAAACCAGCCCCAGCATTTT. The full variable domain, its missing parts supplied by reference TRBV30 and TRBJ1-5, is SQTIHQWPATLVQPVGSPLSLECTVEGTSNPNLYWYRQAAGRGLQLLFYSVGIGQISSEVPQNLSASRPQDRQFILSSKKLLLSDSGFYLCAWSVRTNQPQHFGDGTRLSIL.

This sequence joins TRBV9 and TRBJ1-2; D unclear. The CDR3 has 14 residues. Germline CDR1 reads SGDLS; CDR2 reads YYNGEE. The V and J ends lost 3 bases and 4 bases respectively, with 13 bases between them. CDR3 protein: CASSAFSGTYGYTF. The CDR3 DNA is TGTGCCAGCAGCGCTTTTTCGGGTACCTATGGCTACACCTTC.

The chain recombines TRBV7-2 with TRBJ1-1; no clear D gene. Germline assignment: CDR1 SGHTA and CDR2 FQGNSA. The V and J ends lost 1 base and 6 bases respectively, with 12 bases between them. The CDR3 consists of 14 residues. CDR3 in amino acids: CASSLDTGYAEAFF. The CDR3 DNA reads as TGTGCCAGCAGCTTAGATACGGGTTATGCTGAAGCTTTCTTT.

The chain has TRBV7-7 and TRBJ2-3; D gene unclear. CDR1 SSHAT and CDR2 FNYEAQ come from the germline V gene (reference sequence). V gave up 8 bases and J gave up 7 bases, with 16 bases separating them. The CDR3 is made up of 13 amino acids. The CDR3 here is CASSPSGLHTQYF. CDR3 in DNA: TGTGCCAGCTCCCCATCGGGCTTACATACGCAGTATTTT.

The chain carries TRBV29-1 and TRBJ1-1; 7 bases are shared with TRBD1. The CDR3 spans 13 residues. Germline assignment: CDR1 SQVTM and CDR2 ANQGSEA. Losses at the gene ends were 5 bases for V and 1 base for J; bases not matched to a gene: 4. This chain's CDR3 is CSVLTGRNTEAFF. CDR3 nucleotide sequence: TGCAGCGTTTTGACAGGGAGGAACACTGAAGCTTTCTTT.

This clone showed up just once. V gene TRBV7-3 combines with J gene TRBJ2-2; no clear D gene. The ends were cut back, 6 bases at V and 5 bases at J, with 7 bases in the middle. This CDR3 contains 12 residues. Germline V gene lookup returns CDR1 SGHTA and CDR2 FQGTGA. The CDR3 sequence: CASSGETGELFF. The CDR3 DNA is TGTGCCAGCAGTGGCGAGACCGGGGAGCTGTTTTTT.

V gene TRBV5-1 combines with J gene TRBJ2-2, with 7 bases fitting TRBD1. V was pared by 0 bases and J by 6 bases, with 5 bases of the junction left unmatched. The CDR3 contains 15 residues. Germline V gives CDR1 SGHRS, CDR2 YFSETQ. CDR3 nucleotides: TGCGCCAGCAGCTTGGGAACAGGGGACGCCGGGGAGCTGTTTTTT. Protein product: CASSLGTGDAGELFF.

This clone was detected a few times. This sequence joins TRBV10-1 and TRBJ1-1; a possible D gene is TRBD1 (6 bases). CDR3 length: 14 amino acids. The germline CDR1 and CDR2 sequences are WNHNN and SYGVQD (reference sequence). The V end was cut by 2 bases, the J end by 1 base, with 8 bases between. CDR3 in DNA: TGCGCCAGCAGTGAGACAGGGCAGAACACTGAAGCTTTCTTT. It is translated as CASSETGQNTEAFF.

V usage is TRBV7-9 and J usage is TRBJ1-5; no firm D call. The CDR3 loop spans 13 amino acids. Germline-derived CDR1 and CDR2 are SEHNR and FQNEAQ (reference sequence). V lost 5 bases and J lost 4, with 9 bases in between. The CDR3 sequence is CASSPALNQPQHF. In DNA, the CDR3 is TGTGCCAGCAGCCCGGCCCTAAATCAGCCCCAGCATTTT.

CDR3 region: CASSQVSAGSYNEQFF. The CDR3, as DNA: TGTGCCAGCAGCCAAGTTTCGGCAGGGTCCTACAATGAGCAGTTCTTC. V usage is TRBV4-2 and J usage is TRBJ2-1; D is perhaps TRBD1 (5 bases). The germline V and J ends were trimmed by 1 base and 1 base, with 11 bases remaining between them. CDR3 length: 16 residues. Germline loops: CDR1 LGHNA, CDR2 YNFKEQ.